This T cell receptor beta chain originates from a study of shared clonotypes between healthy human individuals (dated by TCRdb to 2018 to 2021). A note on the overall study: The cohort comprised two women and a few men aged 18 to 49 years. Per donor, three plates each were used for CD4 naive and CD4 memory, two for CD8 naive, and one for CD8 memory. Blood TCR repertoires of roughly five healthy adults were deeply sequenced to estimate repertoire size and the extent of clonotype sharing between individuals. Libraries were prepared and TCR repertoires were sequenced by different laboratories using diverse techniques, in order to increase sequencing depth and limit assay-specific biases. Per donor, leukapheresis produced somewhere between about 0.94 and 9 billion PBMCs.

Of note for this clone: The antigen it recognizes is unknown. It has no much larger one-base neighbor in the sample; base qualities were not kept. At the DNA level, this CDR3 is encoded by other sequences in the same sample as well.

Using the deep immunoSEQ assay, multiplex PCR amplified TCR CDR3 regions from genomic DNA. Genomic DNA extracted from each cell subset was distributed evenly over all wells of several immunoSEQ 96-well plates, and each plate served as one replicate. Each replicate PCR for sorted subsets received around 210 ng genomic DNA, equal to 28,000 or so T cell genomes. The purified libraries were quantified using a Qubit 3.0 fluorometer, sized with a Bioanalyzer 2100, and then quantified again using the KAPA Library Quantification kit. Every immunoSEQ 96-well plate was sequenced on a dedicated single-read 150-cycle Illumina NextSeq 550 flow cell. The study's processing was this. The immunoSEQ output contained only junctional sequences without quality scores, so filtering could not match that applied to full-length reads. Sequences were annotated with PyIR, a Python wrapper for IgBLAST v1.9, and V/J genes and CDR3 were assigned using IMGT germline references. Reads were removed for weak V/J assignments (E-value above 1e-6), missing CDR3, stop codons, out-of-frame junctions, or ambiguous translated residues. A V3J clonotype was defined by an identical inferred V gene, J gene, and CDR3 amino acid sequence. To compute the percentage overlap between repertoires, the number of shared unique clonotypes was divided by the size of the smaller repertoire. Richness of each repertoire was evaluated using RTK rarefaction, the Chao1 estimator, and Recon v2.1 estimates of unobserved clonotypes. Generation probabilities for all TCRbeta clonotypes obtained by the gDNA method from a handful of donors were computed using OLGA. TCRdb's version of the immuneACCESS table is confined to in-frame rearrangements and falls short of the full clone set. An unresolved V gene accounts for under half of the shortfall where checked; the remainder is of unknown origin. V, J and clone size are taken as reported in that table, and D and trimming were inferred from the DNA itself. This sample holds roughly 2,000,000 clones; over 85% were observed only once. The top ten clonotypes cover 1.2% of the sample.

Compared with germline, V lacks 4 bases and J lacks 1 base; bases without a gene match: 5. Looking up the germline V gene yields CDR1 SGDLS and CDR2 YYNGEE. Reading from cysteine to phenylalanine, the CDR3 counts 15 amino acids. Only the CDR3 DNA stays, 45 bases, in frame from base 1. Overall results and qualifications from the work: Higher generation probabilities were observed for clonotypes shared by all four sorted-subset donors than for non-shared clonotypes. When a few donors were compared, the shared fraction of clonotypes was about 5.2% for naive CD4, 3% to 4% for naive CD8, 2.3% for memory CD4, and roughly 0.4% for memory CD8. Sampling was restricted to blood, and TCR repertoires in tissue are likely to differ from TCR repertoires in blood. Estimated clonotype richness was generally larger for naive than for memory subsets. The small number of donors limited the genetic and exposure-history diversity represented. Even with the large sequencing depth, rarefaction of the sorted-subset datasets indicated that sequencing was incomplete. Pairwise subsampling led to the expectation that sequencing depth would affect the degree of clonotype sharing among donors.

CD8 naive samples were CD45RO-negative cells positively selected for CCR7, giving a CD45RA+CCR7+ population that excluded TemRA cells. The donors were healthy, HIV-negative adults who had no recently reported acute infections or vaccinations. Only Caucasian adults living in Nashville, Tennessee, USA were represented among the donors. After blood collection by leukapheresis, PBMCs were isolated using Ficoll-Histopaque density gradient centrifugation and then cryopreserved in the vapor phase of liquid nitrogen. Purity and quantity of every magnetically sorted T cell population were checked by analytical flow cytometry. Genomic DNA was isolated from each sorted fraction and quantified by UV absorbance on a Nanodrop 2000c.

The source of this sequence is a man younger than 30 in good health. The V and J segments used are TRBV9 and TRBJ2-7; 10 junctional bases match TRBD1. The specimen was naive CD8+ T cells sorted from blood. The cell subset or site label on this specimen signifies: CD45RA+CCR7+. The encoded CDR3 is CASSTDRGPSYEQYF. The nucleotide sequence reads TGTGCCAGCAGCACCGACAGGGGGCCTTCCTACGAGCAGTACTTC.